These T cell receptor beta chains were read from a single sample in a study of neoadjuvant nivolumab and ipilimumab in lung cancer. Generated by immunoSEQ multiplex PCR, the TCRdb table keeps only in-frame clones and is missing some. The sample holds approximately 29,000 clones, roughly nine tenths seen once. This specimen consisted of peripheral blood, obtained after neoadjuvant nivolumab, alone or with ipilimumab, at or shortly before surgery. Source of these receptors: an adult with non-small cell lung cancer. CDR3s include the opening cysteine and the closing phenylalanine or tryptophan. The D gene is left open where the match is weak. Rows give clone size only sometimes, using once, few, many, or a class for an expanded clone.

J	D	size	length	V	CDR3	DNA
TRBJ2-3	TRBD2	NA	14	TRBV6-1	CASSGGASTDTQYF	TGTGCCAGCAGCGGGGGGGCTAGCACAGATACGCAGTATTTT
TRBJ2-2	NA	once	13	TRBV6-1	CASSTRGAGELFF	TGTGCCAGCAGCACCCGAGGCGCCGGGGAGCTGTTTTTT
TRBJ2-3	NA	NA	12	TRBV1	CTSSDWGGRQYF	TGCACCAGCAGCGACTGGGGGGGGAGGCAGTATTTT
TRBJ1-2	TRBD1	once	18	TRBV10-1	CASSVPGQARWRDYGYTF	TGCGCCAGCAGTGTCCCAGGACAGGCCCGCTGGCGGGACTATGGCTACACCTTC
TRBJ1-4	TRBD1	NA	17	TRBV7-9	CASSKTGSLATNEKLFF	TGTGCCAGCAGCAAGACAGGGAGCCTCGCTACTAATGAAAAACTGTTTTTT
TRBJ1-4	NA	NA	13	TRBV29-1	CSVSSGLGEKLFF	TGCAGCGTTAGTAGTGGGTTGGGGGAAAAACTGTTTTTT
TRBJ2-7	TRBD2	NA	16	TRBV6-6	CASSYSGSGESYEQYF	TGTGCCAGCAGTTACTCTGGTAGCGGGGAATCCTACGAGCAGTACTTC
TRBJ1-2	TRBD1	NA	16	TRBV10-3	CAISDRPGTVYEGYTF	TGTGCCATCAGTGACCGTCCCGGGACAGTGTATGAGGGCTACACCTTC
TRBJ1-1	NA	NA	14	TRBV5-4	CASSLVQGNTEAFF	TGTGCCAGCAGCTTGGTACAGGGGAACACTGAAGCTTTCTTT
TRBJ2-3	TRBD2	NA	18	TRBV5-5	CASSLELAGVRGTDTQYF	TGTGCCAGCAGCTTGGAACTAGCGGGGGTGAGGGGCACAGATACGCAGTATTTT
TRBJ2-7	TRBD2	NA	16	TRBV5-4	CASSLGASGAPYEQYF	TGTGCCAGCAGCTTGGGTGCTAGCGGGGCCCCCTACGAGCAGTACTTC
TRBJ2-3	TRBD2	NA	17	TRBV7-2	CASSPGTSGGAIDTQYF	TGTGCCAGCAGCCCCGGGACTAGCGGGGGGGCCATCGATACGCAGTATTTT
TRBJ2-7	NA	NA	17	TRBV7-9	CASSLVLLWGESGEQYF	TGTGCCAGCAGCTTAGTCCTTCTTTGGGGGGAAAGTGGGGAGCAGTACTTC
TRBJ2-5	NA	NA	15	TRBV30	CAWRPPPGVLETQYF	TGTGCCTGGAGACCCCCTCCAGGGGTGCTCGAGACCCAGTACTTC
TRBJ1-2	NA	NA	12	TRBV19	CASHPGGSGYTF	TGTGCCTCCCATCCCGGCGGCAGTGGCTACACCTTC
TRBJ1-2	NA	NA	13	TRBV5-1	CASSLDANYGYTF	TGCGCCAGCAGCTTGGATGCTAACTATGGCTACACCTTC
TRBJ2-3	TRBD2	once	17	TRBV7-3	CASSLKGSGGRTDTQYF	TGTGCCAGCAGCTTAAAGGGTAGCGGGGGGCGCACAGATACGCAGTATTTT
TRBJ2-7	NA	NA	13	TRBV7-9	CASSEGLGGEQYF	TGTGCCAGCAGCGAAGGACTGGGGGGCGAGCAGTACTTC
TRBJ1-2	TRBD1	NA	17	TRBV14	CASSQEGGQGLFYGYTF	TGTGCCAGCAGCCAAGAAGGGGGACAGGGGCTATTCTATGGCTACACCTTC
TRBJ1-6	TRBD1	NA	12	TRBV18	CASSPTGGPLHF	TGTGCCAGCTCCCCAACAGGGGGGCCCCTCCACTTT
TRBJ1-2	NA	NA	12	TRBV2	CASSPDYYGYTF	TGTGCCAGCAGTCCCGATTACTATGGCTACACCTTC
TRBJ1-6	NA	NA	16	TRBV5-1	CASSSDPGDGESPLHF	TGCGCCAGCAGCTCGGACCCGGGAGATGGGGAATCACCCCTCCACTTT
TRBJ2-2	TRBD1	NA	19	TRBV18	CASSPTLWDRGQNTGELFF	TGTGCCAGCTCACCGACCCTTTGGGACAGGGGTCAGAACACCGGGGAGCTGTTTTTT
TRBJ2-2	NA	once	14	TRBV7-7	CASSFQVDTGELFF	TGTGCCAGCAGCTTCCAGGTGGACACCGGGGAGCTGTTTTTT
TRBJ1-4	NA	once	13	TRBV6-5	CASRDAAGEKLFF	TGTGCCAGCAGAGATGCGGCGGGCGAAAAACTGTTTTTT
TRBJ1-3	NA	NA	15	TRBV6-5	CASSSDRTSGNTIYF	TGTGCCAGCAGTTCCGACAGGACCTCTGGAAACACCATATATTTT
TRBJ2-6	NA	NA	15	TRBV6-1	CASSEGPSGANVLTF	TGTGCCAGCAGTGAGGGCCCTAGTGGGGCCAACGTCCTGACTTTC
TRBJ1-1	NA	NA	14	TRBV9	CASSVGPENTEAFF	TGTGCCAGCAGCGTAGGGCCCGAGAACACTGAAGCTTTCTTT
TRBJ1-1	TRBD1	NA	16	TRBV5-1	CASSDSINTGGTEAFF	TGCGCCAGCAGCGACAGCATAAACACAGGGGGCACTGAAGCTTTCTTT
TRBJ1-2	NA	NA	14	TRBV11-1	CASSPDRANYGYTF	TGTGCCAGCAGCCCTGACAGAGCTAACTATGGCTACACCTTC
TRBJ2-1	TRBD1	NA	15	TRBV4-1	CASSHPGQGTNEQFF	TGCGCCAGCAGCCACCCGGGACAGGGTACCAATGAGCAGTTCTTC
TRBJ2-7	TRBD2	NA	15	TRBV25-1	CASSLGGVPSYEQYF	TGTGCCAGCAGTTTGGGGGGGGTCCCCTCCTACGAGCAGTACTTC
TRBJ2-2	NA	NA	15	TRBV6-1	CASSEQLEVTGELFF	TGTGCCAGCAGTGAACAGCTGGAGGTCACCGGGGAGCTGTTTTTT